This passage covers 29 T cell receptor beta chains from one sample sequenced in a study of blood T cells in healthy people across ages. PCR was performed a second time for roughly 6 to 12 cycles using a sample-barcoded 5' primer and a J-beta primer mix. TCRdb analysed the 5' RACE reads with MiXCR anew, one entry per CDR3 protein. The sample holds about 1.8 million distinct CDR3 sequences, around half seen once. The sample was blood. These receptors all come from a woman between 35 and 50 years old in good health.

This rearrangement joins TRBV3-1 to TRBJ2-5, with unresolved D. CDR1 LGHDT and CDR2 YNNKEL come from the germline V gene (reference sequence). The CDR3 contains 14 residues. V lost 8 bases, J lost 0 bases, and 13 bases lay in between. The CDR3 is CASQLGEDQETQYF. CDR3 coding DNA: TGTGCCAGCCAACTTGGGGAAGACCAAGAGACCCAGTACTTC.

This clonotype was recorded a few times. This sequence joins TRBV2 and TRBJ1-5; D unresolved. V lost 2 bases and J 3 bases, leaving 14 bases between the germline ends. The germline V gene encodes CDR1 SNHLY and CDR2 FYNNEI. The CDR3 loop spans 16 amino acids. Here the CDR3 reads CASSESAALFNQPQHF. In nucleotides, the CDR3 is TGTGCCAGCAGTGAATCGGCAGCCCTATTCAATCAGCCCCAGCATTTT.

V gene TRBV6-6 combines with J gene TRBJ1-5, with 7 bases matching TRBD1. The CDR3 loop spans 16 amino acids. The ends lost 6 bases at V and 5 bases at J; junction bases unmatched: 13. CDR1 is MNHNY, CDR2 SVGAGI, per germline (reference sequence). The CDR3 nucleotides are TGTGCCAGCAGACTAGCCAGGACAGGCTCCCATCAGCCCCAGCATTTT. Translating gives CASRLARTGSHQPQHF.

J is TRBJ2-7 and V is TRBV12-3 or TRBV12-4, with 12 bases that match TRBD2. V dropped 3 bases and J dropped 7; count of bases not matched to a gene: 10. The CDR3 runs to 16 residues. The CDR3 loop is CASSFWTSGAYNEQYF. The CDR3 DNA reads TGTGCCAGCAGTTTTTGGACTAGCGGGGCTTACAATGAGCAGTACTTC.

In nucleotides, the CDR3 is TGCAGCGTTGGCCATAAGGGGGGCAATGGCTACACCTTC. Residues: CSVGHKGGNGYTF. The chain carries TRBV29-1 and TRBJ1-2; D might be TRBD1 (6 bases). The CDR3 loop spans 13 amino acids. Germline CDR1 and CDR2: SQVTM and ANQGSEA. Trimming removed 4 bases from V and 6 bases from J, with 15 bases in between. Supplemented by reference TRBV29-1 and TRBJ1-2, the full variable domain reads SAVISQKPSRDICQRGTSLTIQCQVDSQVTMMFWYRQQPGQSLTLIATANQGSEATYESGFVIDKFPISRPNLTFSTLTVSNMSPEDSSIYLCSVGHKGGNGYTFGSGTRLTVV.

The chain carries TRBV5-4 and TRBJ2-7; no clear D. The CDR3 totals 15 residues. The germline V gene encodes CDR1 SGHNT and CDR2 YYREEE (reference sequence). The V end was cut by 3 bases, the J end by 2 bases, with 15 bases between. DNA of the CDR3: TGTGCCAGCAGCTCAGACCGAAACACGCCCTACGAGCAGTACTTC. It is translated as CASSSDRNTPYEQYF. Variable domain in full (rest from reference TRBV5-4 and TRBJ2-7): ETGVTQSPTHLIKTRGQQVTLRCSSQSGHNTVSWYQQALGQGPQFIFQYYREEENGRGNFPPRFSGLQFPNYSSELNVNALELDDSALYLCASSSDRNTPYEQYFGPGTRLTVT.

There are a few counts of this clonotype. The gene calls are TRBV24-1 and TRBJ2-1; 10 bases map to TRBD1. Per the germline V gene, CDR1 is KGHDR and CDR2 is SFDVKD. V lost 4 bases, J lost 5 bases, and 7 bases stayed unmatched. This CDR3 contains 16 residues. The CDR3 is CATSDPDRGLDNEQFF. The CDR3 coding sequence is TGTGCCACCAGTGACCCCGACAGGGGGCTAGACAATGAGCAGTTCTTC.

A few counts support this clonotype. This chain joins TRBV13 and TRBJ2-6; 9 nucleotides line up with TRBD1. Per germline, CDR1 PRHDT and CDR2 FYEKMQ (reference sequence). The V segment lost 4 bases and the J segment 2 bases; nucleotides outside the gene matches: 6. The CDR3 has 17 amino acids. The CDR3 reads CASSYNTGGAGANVLTF. In DNA form, the CDR3 reads TGTGCCAGCAGCTACAATACAGGGGGCGCTGGGGCCAACGTCCTGACTTTC.

V is TRBV4-3 and J is TRBJ2-5; TRBD1 matches at 9 bases. The germline V gene has CDR1 LGHNA and CDR2 YSLEER. Losses at the gene ends were 0 bases for V and 11 bases for J; bases not matched to a gene: 13. The CDR3 length is 16 residues. The CDR3 sequence: CASSQESGQGYNEQYF. DNA of the CDR3: TGCGCCAGCAGCCAAGAGTCCGGACAGGGGTACAATGAGCAGTACTTC.

This chain uses TRBV20-1 with TRBJ2-7, with D perhaps TRBD2 (7 bases). Germline V lookup: CDR1 DFQATT, CDR2 SNEGSKA (reference sequence). This CDR3 is built from 13 residues. Trimming pared 3 bases from V and 7 bases from J, leaving 16 bases between. Here the CDR3 DNA reads TGCAGTGCTAGCGGGGGGCCCCTCGGAGAGCAGTACTTC. It specifies CSASGGPLGEQYF.

As for this clonotype: A much larger clone lies a single base off, so this may be a read error. The V call is TRBV7-3, the J call TRBJ1-2, with TRBD1 as a possible D gene (5 bases). The V end lost 5 bases, the J end lost 5 bases, and 21 bases lay between the germline ends. This CDR3 region has 16 residues. Germline assignment: CDR1 SGHTA and CDR2 FQGTGA. CDR3 DNA sequence: TGTGCCAGCAGCCCAATGGCCTCGACAGAGACTTATGGCTACACCTTC. This codes for CASSPMASTETYGYTF.

This chain uses TRBV5-1 with TRBJ2-3; TRBD1 agrees at 7 bases. Germline V CDR1 and CDR2: SGHRS, YFSETQ. V dropped 0 bases and J dropped 0; count of bases not matched to a gene: 7. This CDR3 is 17 amino acids long. The CDR3 sequence: CASSLGSGTASTDTQYF. In nucleotides, the CDR3 is TGCGCCAGCAGCTTGGGATCCGGGACAGCTAGCACAGATACGCAGTATTTT.

The sample holds one count of this clonotype. The junction shows a germline mismatch at one end, possibly a read error. The chain links TRBV5-4 to TRBJ1-4; a weak D match, TRBD1 (5 bases). CDR3 size: 14 residues. Germline CDR1 reads SGHNT; CDR2 reads YYREEE (reference sequence). CDR3 in DNA: TGTACCAGCAGCGATTCCGGGACCCCTGAAAAACTGTTTTTT. This translates into CTSSDSGTPEKLFF. The whole variable domain, remainder taken from reference TRBV5-4 and TRBJ1-4, is ETGVTQSPTHLIKTRGQQVTLRCSSQSGHNTVSWYQQALGQGPQFIFQYYREEENGRGNFPPRFSGLQFPNYSSELNVNALELDDSALYLCTSSDSGTPEKLFFGSGTQLSVL.

The chain links TRBV20-1 to TRBJ2-5, with 7 bases identical to TRBD1. Near its end, the DNA agrees better with TRBJ2-7, so the J call may be wrong. Germline values: CDR1 DFQATT, CDR2 SNEGSKA (reference sequence). This CDR3 has 12 residues. The CDR3 DNA follows: TGCAGTGCTAGACACAGGGGCTGCGAGCAGTACTTC. Translation gives CSARHRGCEQYF.

The chain recombines TRBV7-9 with TRBJ2-1; D may be TRBD1 (6 bases). The germline V and J ends were trimmed by 4 bases and 7 bases, with 14 bases remaining between them. Per germline, CDR1 SEHNR and CDR2 FQNEAQ (reference sequence). The CDR3 runs 14 residues. The CDR3 nucleotides read TGTGCCAGCAGCTCGCCCGGACAGTCAAATGAGCAGTTCTTC. Its translation: CASSSPGQSNEQFF.

The V gene is TRBV11-2, the J gene TRBJ2-7; 9 bases are a match to TRBD2. Germline loops: CDR1 SGHAT, CDR2 FQNNGV. V was clipped by 0 bases and J by 10 bases; unmatched bases: 10. This CDR3 contains 15 residues. Here the CDR3 DNA reads TGTGCCAGCAGCTTAGACCCTAGCGGGACTCGGGCCCAGTACTTC. This gives the protein CASSLDPSGTRAQYF.

With regard to this clonotype: A much larger clone differs by one base, so this may be a read error. The chain combines TRBV12-3 or TRBV12-4 with TRBJ2-7, with 7 bases matching TRBD1. The CDR3 has 12 residues. V trimming: 5 bases; J trimming: 5 bases; junction bases outside the gene matches: 3. The CDR3 coding sequence is TGTGCCAGCAGTATGACAGGGAACGAGCAGTACTTC. Its translation: CASSMTGNEQYF.

The rearrangement joins TRBV2 to TRBJ2-3, with a weak D call TRBD2 (6 bases). The CDR3 has 13 residues. Between the trimmed V and J ends, which lost 6 bases and 4 bases, there was a span of 11 bases. Germline V gives CDR1 SNHLY, CDR2 FYNNEI. The CDR3 reads CASRGDLSDTQYF. The CDR3 coding sequence is TGTGCCAGCAGGGGGGACTTATCAGATACGCAGTATTTT. The full variable domain, with the rest looked up from reference TRBV2 and TRBJ2-3, is EPEVTQTPSHQVTQMGQEVILRCVPISNHLYFYWYRQILGQKVEFLVSFYNNEISEKSEIFDDQFSVERPDGSNFTLKIRSTKLEDSAMYFCASRGDLSDTQYFGPGTRLTVL.

The chain combines TRBV24-1 with TRBJ1-1; D possibly corresponds to TRBD1 (5 bases). Trimming removed 3 bases from V and 10 bases from J, with 14 bases in between. The CDR3 is made up of 13 amino acids. From germline, CDR1 is KGHDR and CDR2 SFDVKD. The CDR3 region is CATSDRGGEGAFF. In nucleotides, the CDR3 is TGTGCCACCAGTGATCGGGGGGGGGAAGGAGCTTTCTTT.

V gene TRBV5-1 combines with J gene TRBJ2-1; the match to TRBD2 covers 10 bases. The CDR3 runs to 14 residues. The ends lost 7 bases at V and 3 bases at J; junction bases unmatched: 4. CDR1 is SGHRS and CDR2 is YFSETQ in the germline V gene. CDR3 loop: CASRSGGNYNEQFF. CDR3 bases: TGCGCCAGCCGTAGCGGGGGGAACTACAATGAGCAGTTCTTC.

The V and J genes are TRBV7-2 and TRBJ2-2, with D tentatively TRBD1 or TRBD2 (5 bases each). The germline V gene encodes CDR1 SGHTA and CDR2 FQGNSA. V dropped 2 bases and J dropped 5 bases, with 15 bases sitting between them. The CDR3 totals 16 residues. The CDR3: CASSLPPRGLTGELFF. The CDR3 nucleotides read TGTGCCAGCAGCTTACCCCCGAGGGGTTTGACCGGGGAGCTGTTTTTT.

This clonotype was detected once. The junction departs from germline at one end; a sequencing error may be responsible. This chain joins TRBV6-5 and TRBJ2-6; perhaps TRBD1 as D (5 bases). Germline assignment: CDR1 MNHEY and CDR2 SVGAGI. The CDR3 is 13 amino acids. CDR3 amino acids: CASGASGASVLTF. CDR3 nucleotides: TGTGCCAGCGGGGCCTCTGGGGCCAGCGTCCTGACTTTC.

In the case of this clonotype: A read error may account for a junction end that differs from germline. This chain joins TRBV7-2 and TRBJ2-7; unclear D gene. Germline V gives CDR1 SGHTA, CDR2 FQGNSA. The CDR3 runs to 13 residues. CDR3 bases: TGTGCCTGCAGCTTAGTTCAGGTCTCCGAGCAGTACTTC. Translation gives CACSLVQVSEQYF.

V is TRBV7-2 and J is TRBJ2-7; D gene unclear. V gave up 1 base and J gave up 4 bases, with 8 bases separating them. Germline V gene data show CDR1 as SGHTA and CDR2 as FQGNSA. The CDR3 length is 13 residues. The CDR3 DNA follows: TGTGCCAGCAGCTTAGGGGCCCAATACGAGCAGTACTTC. Its protein product is CASSLGAQYEQYF.

The V and J genes are TRBV20-1 and TRBJ2-1, with D unclear. V was cut by 2 bases and J by 4 bases, with 9 bases left in between. Germline V gives CDR1 DFQATT, CDR2 SNEGSKA (reference sequence). The CDR3 is 13 amino acids. CDR3 in DNA: TGCAGTGCTAGAAGGGCAGCATACAATGAGCAGTTCTTC. This gives the protein CSARRAAYNEQFF.

This clonotype was seen repeatedly, ten times or more. J is TRBJ2-5 and V is TRBV7-2; no definite D call. V lost 8 bases, J lost 1 base, and 2 bases lay in between. Germline V gives CDR1 SGHTA, CDR2 FQGNSA. CDR3 length equals 10 residues. The CDR3 DNA reads TGTGCCAGCGCCCAAGAGACCCAGTACTTC. Its translation is CASAQETQYF.

The chain is built from TRBV18 and TRBJ2-5; D gene ambiguous. This CDR3 contains 13 residues. The V and J ends lost 2 bases and 2 bases respectively, with 6 bases between them. Germline CDR1 reads KGHSH; CDR2 reads LQKENI. DNA for the CDR3: TGTGCCAGCTCACCAGTGCCGCAAGAGACCCAGTACTTC. Its translation is CASSPVPQETQYF.

The chain links TRBV7-8 to TRBJ2-1; D is uncertain. The CDR3 has 14 amino acids. V lost 8 bases, J lost 5 bases, and 16 bases lay in between. Germline-derived CDR1 and CDR2 are SGHVS and FQNEAQ. This CDR3 reads CASRRIPPHNEQFF. The CDR3 DNA reads as TGTGCCAGCCGGCGCATTCCTCCCCACAATGAGCAGTTCTTC.

The chain uses TRBV4-3 and TRBJ2-2; no definite D call. Trimming pared 5 bases from V and 3 bases from J, leaving 10 bases between. The CDR3 extends over 14 amino acids. The germline V gene has CDR1 LGHNA and CDR2 YSLEER. CDR3 amino acids: CASSAGPYTGELFF. In DNA form, the CDR3 reads TGCGCCAGCAGCGCCGGGCCGTACACCGGGGAGCTGTTTTTT.